A selection of T cell receptor beta chains follows, all from one sample in a study of T cell responses to AZD1222 COVID-19 vaccine. Sequenced by immunoSEQ multiplex PCR; TCRdb stores in-frame clones only, minus some. Here the sample spans approximately 150,000 clones, 94% being singletons. The sequenced sample was peripheral blood, obtained on day 0 of AZD1222 vaccination. The source is an adult in good health. CDR3s include the opening cysteine and the closing phenylalanine or tryptophan. Fields, in order: V gene, D gene, J gene, clone size, CDR3 length, CDR3 protein, CDR3 DNA. D genes are given only for firm matches. Expanded clones get a size class; other rows say once, few or many, or leave the size out.

TRBV5-1	TRBD2	TRBJ2-2	NA	16	CASSLGLAGNTGELFF	TGCGCCAGCAGCTTGGGGCTAGCGGGAAACACCGGGGAGCTGTTTTTT
TRBV11-2	TRBD1	TRBJ1-2	NA	14	CASSLDQGDYGYTF	TGTGCCAGCAGCTTAGATCAGGGGGACTATGGCTACACCTTC
TRBV5-1	TRBD1	TRBJ1-2	NA	18	CASSLMAGGSVANYGYTF	TGCGCCAGCAGCTTGATGGCAGGGGGCTCAGTAGCTAACTATGGCTACACCTTC
TRBV7-2	NA	TRBJ1-5	NA	15	CASSQDKLGNQPQHF	TGTGCCAGCAGCCAGGACAAACTAGGCAATCAGCCCCAGCATTTT
TRBV11-2	TRBD2	TRBJ2-2	NA	14	CASSHSGIWGELFF	TGTGCCAGCAGCCATAGCGGGATCTGGGGGGAGCTGTTTTTT
TRBV30	NA	TRBJ2-2	NA	13	CAFLALNTGELFF	TGTGCCTTCTTGGCCCTCAACACCGGGGAGCTGTTTTTT
TRBV5-5	NA	TRBJ1-4	NA	13	CASSRDLNEKLFF	TGTGCCAGCAGCAGGGACCTAAATGAAAAACTGTTTTTT
TRBV4-2	NA	TRBJ1-4	few	18	CASSLGAGIMTANEKLFF	TGTGCCAGCAGCCTTGGGGCAGGGATCATGACGGCTAATGAAAAACTGTTTTTT
TRBV2	NA	TRBJ2-1	NA	13	CASKNGDHNEQFF	TGTGCCAGCAAGAATGGGGACCACAATGAGCAGTTCTTC
TRBV6-4	TRBD2	TRBJ2-3	NA	16	CASSGASGGGTDTQYF	TGTGCCAGCAGTGGTGCTAGCGGGGGAGGTACAGATACGCAGTATTTT
TRBV4-1	TRBD1	TRBJ1-5	NA	16	CASSQAPGQGSQPQHF	TGCGCCAGCAGCCAGGCCCCGGGACAGGGGAGTCAGCCCCAGCATTTT
TRBV6-5	NA	TRBJ1-2	NA	14	CASSYRGEGYGYTF	TGTGCCAGCAGTTACAGGGGAGAGGGCTATGGCTACACCTTC
TRBV19	NA	TRBJ1-4	NA	14	CASSGGIPNEKLFF	TGTGCCAGTAGTGGAGGCATCCCTAATGAAAAACTGTTTTTT
TRBV12-2	NA	TRBJ1-2	NA	16	CASRLAHRGFNYGYTF	TGTGCAAGTCGCTTAGCCCACAGGGGGTTTAACTATGGCTACACCTTC
TRBV19	TRBD1	TRBJ1-2	NA	16	CASSMATGPVNYGYTF	TGTGCCAGTAGTATGGCGACAGGGCCGGTTAACTATGGCTACACCTTC
TRBV11-2	TRBD2	TRBJ2-1	NA	15	CASSLTSSSYNEQFF	TGTGCCAGCAGCCTGACTAGCAGCTCCTACAATGAGCAGTTCTTC
TRBV4-2	TRBD1	TRBJ1-1	NA	15	CASSPTGTVNTEAFF	TGTGCCAGCAGCCCCACCGGGACAGTGAACACTGAAGCTTTCTTT
TRBV4-2	NA	TRBJ1-2	NA	14	CASSPPSGGGGYTF	TGTGCCAGCTCCCCCCCATCCGGGGGAGGAGGCTACACCTTC
TRBV6-5	NA	TRBJ2-2	NA	15	CASSYDRTNTGELFF	TGTGCCAGCAGTTATGACAGAACGAACACCGGGGAGCTGTTTTTT
TRBV5-6	NA	TRBJ1-1	NA	13	CASSLRPDTEAFF	TGTGCCAGCAGCTTGAGACCAGACACTGAAGCTTTCTTT
TRBV6-1	NA	TRBJ1-1	NA	14	CASGGGQMNTEAFF	TGTGCCAGCGGCGGAGGGCAAATGAACACTGAAGCTTTCTTT
TRBV25-1	NA	TRBJ2-1	once	11	CASLSGPWQFF	TGTGCCAGCCTTAGTGGTCCGTGGCAGTTCTTC
TRBV7-2	TRBD1	TRBJ1-1	NA	15	CASSLAGTANTEAFF	TGTGCCAGCAGCTTAGCAGGGACAGCGAACACTGAAGCTTTCTTT
TRBV28	NA	TRBJ2-3	NA	14	CASSSRMGTDTQYF	TGTGCCAGCAGTTCCCGCATGGGAACAGATACGCAGTATTTT
TRBV4-1	TRBD2	TRBJ2-5	NA	17	CASSQEASGGSRETQYF	TGCGCCAGCAGCCAAGAGGCTAGCGGGGGGAGTAGAGAGACCCAGTACTTC
TRBV3-1/TRBV3-2	NA	TRBJ1-2	NA	16	CASSPGRRLSGLGYTF	TGTGCCAGCAGCCCTGGTCGACGGCTTTCAGGTTTGGGCTACACCTTC
TRBV12-3/TRBV12-4	NA	TRBJ1-3	NA	11	CASNAGSTIYF	TGTGCCAGCAATGCGGGAAGCACCATATATTTT
TRBV5-1	TRBD1	TRBJ1-6	NA	16	CASSLGGKMGNSPLHF	TGCGCCAGCAGCTTAGGGGGCAAAATGGGTAATTCACCCCTCCACTTT
TRBV4-3	TRBD2	TRBJ2-2	NA	17	CASSQWSLRELPGELFF	TGCGCCAGCAGCCAATGGTCTTTGCGGGAGTTACCCGGGGAGCTGTTTTTT
TRBV6-5	NA	TRBJ2-1	NA	13	CASSLGTHNEQFF	TGTGCCAGCAGTCTGGGGACCCACAATGAGCAGTTCTTC